Each of the 21 T cell receptor beta chains below was sequenced from the same sample in a study of blood T cell repertoires in COVID-19. Sequencing used immunoSEQ multiplex PCR; TCRdb keeps in-frame clones, though not all of them. The sample holds approximately 300,000 clones; 86% are singletons and the top ten take around 4%. The sample comprised PBMCs or T cells enriched from blood (not recorded which). The receptors stem from a young man who had recovered from COVID-19.

V is TRBV27 and J is TRBJ1-2; D ambiguous. Between the trimmed V and J ends, which lost 8 bases and 6 bases, there was a span of 10 bases. This CDR3 comprises 11 residues. CDR1 is MNHEY, CDR2 SMNVEV, per germline (reference sequence). CDR3 in DNA: TGTGCCAGCCGGACTGAGGATGGCTACACCTTC. Protein: CASRTEDGYTF.

V gene TRBV28 combines with J gene TRBJ2-7; the D gene is possibly TRBD1 (5 bases). Trimming stripped 3 bases from V and 7 bases from J, with 13 bases between. In germline, CDR1 is MDHEN, CDR2 SYDVKM. CDR3 length: 13 residues. CDR3 in amino acids: CASSLDGAREQYF. The DNA of the CDR3 is TGTGCCAGCAGTTTGGATGGGGCTAGGGAGCAGTACTTC.

V usage is TRBV27 and J usage is TRBJ2-1; 9 bases line up with TRBD1. The CDR3 sequence is 18 residues long. CDR1 MNHEY and CDR2 SMNVEV come from the germline V gene (reference sequence). Unmatched junction bases numbered 11, after V lost 5 bases and J lost 0 bases. The DNA for the CDR3 is TGTGCCAGCAGTCCGTTACCCCGACAGGGGGTCTCCTACAATGAGCAGTTCTTC. It translates to CASSPLPRQGVSYNEQFF.

This sequence joins TRBV5-1 and TRBJ2-7; 11 bases line up with TRBD2. This CDR3 has 15 residues. Trimming removed 2 bases from V and 6 bases from J; junction bases left unmatched: 7. The V gene's germline CDR1 is SGHRS and CDR2 YFSETQ. CDR3 protein: CASSFLAGGQGEQYF. The CDR3 nucleotides read TGCGCCAGCAGCTTTTTAGCGGGAGGGCAGGGCGAGCAGTACTTC.

The CDR3 region is CASSPTGLREKLFF. The CDR3 DNA reads as TGTGCCAGCAGCCCGACAGGGCTACGGGAAAAACTGTTTTTT. This rearrangement joins TRBV7-9 to TRBJ1-4; 7 bases map to TRBD1. The CDR3 length is 14 residues. Trimming removed 5 bases from V and 8 bases from J; junction bases left unmatched: 8. Germline CDR1 is SEHNR and CDR2 is FQNEAQ (reference sequence).

The sample holds one count of this clone. The rearrangement uses TRBV30 and TRBJ1-5, with 7 nucleotides matching TRBD1. The junction had 6 bases not matched to a gene; V was cut back by 0 bases and J by 1 base. Germline V gene lookup returns CDR1 GTSNPN and CDR2 SVGIG (reference sequence). This CDR3 comprises 16 residues. The CDR3 loop reads CAWSVKGAQSNQPQHF. The CDR3 DNA reads TGTGCCTGGAGTGTTAAGGGGGCGCAGAGCAATCAGCCCCAGCATTTT.

The chain is built from TRBV4-2 and TRBJ2-7, with D possibly TRBD1 on 5 matching bases. V was clipped by 0 bases and J by 2 bases, with 14 bases between them. This CDR3 comprises 16 residues. Germline V gives CDR1 LGHNA, CDR2 YNFKEQ. The CDR3 DNA reads as TGTGCCAGCAGCCAAGATCAGTACGACAGTGCCTACGAGCAGTACTTC. This gives the protein CASSQDQYDSAYEQYF.

The V gene is TRBV29-1, the J gene TRBJ2-5, with 11 nucleotides matching TRBD2. V was pared by 4 bases and J by 5 bases, with 12 bases of the junction left unmatched. Germline loops: CDR1 SQVTM, CDR2 ANQGSEA. CDR3 size: 16 residues. The CDR3 spells CSVGSQTSGAKETQYF. CDR3 nucleotide sequence: TGCAGCGTTGGATCGCAGACTAGCGGGGCGAAGGAGACCCAGTACTTC. Supplemented by reference TRBV29-1 and TRBJ2-5, the full variable domain reads SAVISQKPSRDICQRGTSLTIQCQVDSQVTMMFWYRQQPGQSLTLIATANQGSEATYESGFVIDKFPISRPNLTFSTLTVSNMSPEDSSIYLCSVGSQTSGAKETQYFGPGTRLLVL.

This clone occurred once. This sequence joins TRBV28 and TRBJ1-1, with 10 bases identical to TRBD1. Germline CDR1 and CDR2: MDHEN and SYDVKM. The length of the CDR3 is 16 residues. The ends lost 6 bases at V and 12 bases at J; junction bases unmatched: 19. CDR3 in amino acids: CASSHGSGQGVIWPFF. In DNA, the CDR3 is TGTGCCAGCAGCCACGGGTCCGGACAGGGGGTAATTTGGCCTTTCTTT.

This rearrangement joins TRBV5-1 to TRBJ2-7; 10 bases align to TRBD2. Germline V lookup: CDR1 SGHRS, CDR2 YFSETQ. V lost 3 bases, J lost 4 bases, and 16 bases stayed unmatched. CDR3 length: 18 amino acids. The CDR3: CASSSPSGRATDSYEQYF. CDR3 nucleotides: TGCGCCAGCAGCTCCCCGAGCGGGAGGGCGACGGATAGTTACGAGCAGTACTTC. The full variable domain, with the rest looked up from reference TRBV5-1 and TRBJ2-7, is KAGVTQTPRYLIKTRGQQVTLSCSPISGHRSVSWYQQTPGQGLQFLFEYFSETQRNKGNFPGRFSGRQFSNSRSEMNVSTLELGDSALYLCASSSPSGRATDSYEQYFGPGTRLTVT.

This rearrangement joins TRBV28 to TRBJ2-7; tentatively, D is TRBD1 (5 bases). CDR3 size: 14 residues. Per the germline V gene, CDR1 is MDHEN and CDR2 is SYDVKM. The V end was cut by 3 bases, the J end by 5 bases, with 14 bases between. The CDR3 protein is CASSFTQGFNEQYF. In nucleotides, the CDR3 is TGTGCCAGCAGTTTCACCCAGGGATTCAACGAGCAGTACTTC.

This chain connects TRBV28 to TRBJ2-7; D is perhaps TRBD2 (6 bases). V was cut by 2 bases and J by 0 bases, with 11 bases left in between. CDR3 length: 15 amino acids. In germline, CDR1 is MDHEN, CDR2 SYDVKM. CDR3 region: CASSLRAGGSYEQYF. Here the CDR3 DNA reads TGTGCCAGCAGTTTAAGAGCGGGTGGCTCCTACGAGCAGTACTTC.

V gene TRBV2 combines with J gene TRBJ2-5; 7 bases are shared with TRBD2. The CDR3 spans 15 residues. Germline loops: CDR1 SNHLY, CDR2 FYNNEI. V lost 0 bases and J lost 5; bases outside the gene matches: 6. For the CDR3, the DNA is TGTGCCAGCAGTGAAGCCGGGGGGAGGTGGGAGACCCAGTACTTC. Translated: CASSEAGGRWETQYF.

The CDR3 DNA is TGCAGTGCTAGTGGGGGCGGATTCTCCTACGAGCAGTACTTC. It is translated as CSASGGGFSYEQYF. The chain carries TRBV20-1 and TRBJ2-7, with a weak D call TRBD1 (6 bases). The CDR3 extends over 14 amino acids. V shed 3 bases and J shed 0 bases, with 12 bases lying between them. The germline gives CDR1 DFQATT, CDR2 SNEGSKA (reference sequence).

The CDR3 DNA reads as TGTGCCAGCAGCCACCTCGGGCCTAGCGGGAGTAGATACAATGAGCAGTTCTTC. Amino acid sequence: CASSHLGPSGSRYNEQFF. V usage is TRBV3-1 (or the pseudogene TRBV3-2) and J usage is TRBJ2-1; 10 positions agree with TRBD2. The junction had 12 bases not matched to a gene; V was cut back by 3 bases and J by 4 bases. The CDR3 totals 18 residues. Per the germline V gene, CDR1 is LGHDT and CDR2 is YNNKEL (reference sequence).

The gene calls are TRBV13 and TRBJ1-1; the D is unclear. Germline values: CDR1 PRHDT, CDR2 FYEKMQ (reference sequence). Trimming took off 4 bases at V and 3 bases at J, with 15 bases between the two ends. The CDR3 is 15 amino acids. CDR3 residues: CASSYTGSGDTEAFF. The CDR3 DNA sequence: TGTGCCAGCAGCTATACGGGATCCGGGGACACTGAAGCTTTCTTT.

The rearrangement links TRBV9 to TRBJ2-7, with 9 bases aligning to TRBD1. Trimming removed 3 bases from V and 6 bases from J; junction bases left unmatched: 10. The CDR3 runs 15 residues. From germline, CDR1 is SGDLS and CDR2 YYNGEE. CDR3 DNA sequence: TGTGCCAGCAGCGCCCCGGGACAGGGCGGCGGCGAGCAGTACTTC. As protein: CASSAPGQGGGEQYF. Combining the CDR3 with reference TRBV9 and TRBJ2-7 gives the whole variable domain DSGVTQTPKHLITATGQRVTLRCSPRSGDLSVYWYQQSLDQGLQFLIQYYNGEERAKGNILERFSAQQFPDLHSELNLSSLELGDSALYFCASSAPGQGGGEQYFGPGTRLTVT.

J is TRBJ1-5 and V is TRBV27; no clear D. This CDR3 has 15 amino acids. Germline values: CDR1 MNHEY, CDR2 SMNVEV (reference sequence). The V gene lost 6 bases and the J gene lost 0 bases, with 12 bases spanning the gap. The chain's CDR3 is CASSQTRGSNQPQHF. Written as DNA, the CDR3 is TGTGCCAGCAGCCAAACTCGGGGTAGCAATCAGCCCCAGCATTTT.

The rearrangement links TRBV2 to TRBJ2-3; D remains ambiguous. CDR3 length equals 13 residues. Germline CDR1 is SNHLY and CDR2 is FYNNEI. With 7 bases removed from V and 0 bases from J, the gap between germline ends came to 8 bases. CDR3 DNA: TGTGCCAGCAAGCTTCTTAGCACAGATACGCAGTATTTT. Its translation is CASKLLSTDTQYF.

The CDR3 reads CASSPRQGTTEAFF. The CDR3 nucleotides read TGCGCCAGCAGCCCAAGACAGGGCACCACTGAAGCTTTCTTT. The chain joins TRBV5-1 to TRBJ1-1; 7 bases map to TRBD1. The CDR3 is made up of 14 amino acids. V lost 4 bases and J lost 4; bases outside the gene matches: 7. In germline, CDR1 is SGHRS, CDR2 YFSETQ.

This clone was seen more than once but under ten times. The CDR3 reads CAWGQNSNEKLFF. CDR3 DNA: TGTGCCTGGGGACAGAATTCTAATGAAAAACTGTTTTTT. The genes are TRBV30 and TRBJ1-4; possible D gene TRBD1, 6 bases. The CDR3 consists of 13 residues. Trimming removed 5 bases from V and 3 bases from J, with 10 bases in between. Germline-derived CDR1 and CDR2 are GTSNPN and SVGIG (reference sequence).